This TCR beta chain is drawn from a study of CD8 T cells in ankylosing spondylitis. Study-wide points: Disease-linked clones displayed a CD8+ phenotype and appeared relatively rarely in peripheral blood. Significantly higher representation of disease-linked clones was reported for matched ankylosing spondylitis synovial fluid. In reactive arthritis synovial fluid and blood, some motif variants had been reported before. Characteristic, it appeared, of ankylosing spondylitis blood was a TCR beta motif of eight highly homologous variants.

TCRdb re-analysed the 5' RACE reads in MiXCR, keeping a single row per CDR3 protein. Of about 150,000 distinct CDR3 sequences in the sample, more than 40% were seen once. The CDR3 has 14 amino acids. Trimming at V came to 4 bases and at J to 4 bases, leaving 3 bases not matched to a gene. Looked up from germline, CDR1 is MNHEY and CDR2 is SMNVEV (reference sequence). Ten or more counts support this clonotype. Its antigen is as yet unknown. The gene calls are TRBV27 and TRBJ2-7, with 11 bases lining up with TRBD2. Material: synovial fluid, either unsorted or a sorted T cell fraction (not recorded which). This TCR was sampled from a male donor with ankylosing spondylitis. CDR3: CASSSLAGAYEQYF. For the CDR3, the DNA is TGTGCCAGCAGTTCACTAGCGGGGGCTTACGAGCAGTACTTC.